This TCR beta chain was observed in a study of graft-versus-host responses after intestinal transplantation. Study summary: Anti-thymocyte globulin was used for induction in all recipients, who then took tacrolimus and steroids for 3 to 4 years.

Between the trimmed V and J ends, which lost 4 bases and 6 bases, there was a span of 13 bases. This CDR3 spans 14 amino acids. Per germline, CDR1 ENHRY and CDR2 SYGVKD. Clones were sequenced by immunoSEQ multiplex PCR, and TCRdb holds only the in-frame ones, with some missing. This sample has around 90,000 clones; roughly 90% occur once, and the top ten carry about 0.3%. Note on this clone: Its specificity is unknown. Other DNA variants within this sample encode the same CDR3.

Overall study findings and caveats: GvH clones were found in recipient marrow; some appeared first in ileum or blood.

The V gene is TRBV10-3, the J gene TRBJ2-4; D perhaps matches TRBD1 (5 bases). The TCR was taken from a human donor who received an intestinal transplant. Specimen: unstimulated CD4+ T cells sorted from spleen or lymph node cells, collected before intestinal transplant. The CDR3 sequence: CAISGEDRGNIQYF. CDR3 bases: TGTGCCATCAGTGGTGAGGATAGGGGAAACATTCAGTACTTC.